This entry describes one T cell receptor beta chain. The data originate from a study of cytotoxic CD8 clonotypes in ibrutinib-treated CLL. Clones were read by immunoSEQ multiplex PCR, and TCRdb kept only the in-frame ones, dropping some. The table records roughly 180,000 clones, under 90% of them present only once. Trimming removed 2 bases at V and 9 bases at J, with 13 bases between. The CDR3 has 13 amino acids. From germline, CDR1 is MNHEY and CDR2 SVGAGI. This sequence originates from a human donor with chronic lymphocytic leukemia. The material sequenced was PBMCs, taken after 24 months of ibrutinib treatment. This sequence joins TRBV6-5 and TRBJ1-2; D possibly corresponds to TRBD1 (5 bases). The CDR3 sequence: CASSYDSVGSYTF. The CDR3 nucleotides are TGTGCCAGCAGTTACGACAGCGTCGGAAGCTACACCTTC.